This TCR beta chain was recorded in a study of shared clonotypes between healthy human individuals. Overall study context: Three CD4 naive, three CD4 memory, two CD8 naive and one CD8 memory plate were used per donor.

After removal of 4 bases from V and 5 bases from J, the junction contained 9 bases not matched to a gene. Germline V gene sequence: CDR1 SGDLS, CDR2 YYNGEE. This CDR3 spans 14 amino acids. CD45RO-negative, CCR7-positively selected cells formed the naive CD8 fraction, excluding terminally differentiated effector memory CD45RA+ cells. The healthy adult donors were HIV-negative and reported no recent acute infections or vaccinations. Only in-frame clones appear in the TCRdb table, and some are missing; sequencing was by immunoSEQ multiplex PCR. The sample holds about 2.1 million clones, just under 95% seen once.

Sequencing used naive CD8+ T cells from PBMCs. The chain is built from TRBV9 and TRBJ2-7; 7 bases line up with TRBD1. The sequence came from a man between 18 and 29 years old in good health. Some clones in this sample may be carry-over from other donors' samples. CDR3 nucleotides: TGTGCCAGCAGCCGACAGGGATTATCGAACGAGCAGTACTTC. Residues: CASSRQGLSNEQYF.